This T cell receptor (beta chain) was sequenced for a study of cytotoxic CD8 clonotypes in ibrutinib-treated CLL. Study in general: After a median roughly twelve months on treatment (6 to 36), response samples were drawn.

After removal of 7 bases from V and 9 bases from J, the junction contained 0 bases not matched to a gene. CDR1 is SQVTM and CDR2 is ANQGSEA in the germline V gene. This CDR3 region has 11 residues. Study results and limitations: At the start, clonality exceeded age-matched healthy donors and followed circulating CD8+ T-cell counts. Before falling back toward baseline at progression, clonality had risen at the time of ibrutinib response.

Method: immunoSEQ multiplex PCR; TCRdb's copy keeps in-frame clones and lacks some. Of some 40,000 clones listed, around 63% are singletons. Regarding this clone: Its specificity is unknown.

This chain uses TRBV29-1 with TRBJ2-1; 13 bases line up with TRBD2. The sequence was collected from a human donor with chronic lymphocytic leukemia. Sample: PBMCs, taken at disease progression, from a patient treated with ibrutinib. The CDR3 nucleotides read TGCAGCGGACTAGCGGGAGGTGAGCAGTTCTTC. Translating gives CSGLAGGEQFF.